The 3 T cell receptor beta chains given below trace back to one sample, sequenced in a study of cytotoxic CD8 clonotypes in ibrutinib-treated CLL. The protocol was immunoSEQ multiplex PCR, while the TCRdb copy is restricted to in-frame clones and leaves out a portion. The sample lists about 50,000 clones, roughly 63% occurring once. Specimen: PBMCs, collected after 24 months of ibrutinib treatment. All receptors come from a human donor with chronic lymphocytic leukemia.

This clone has just one count. The chain links TRBV5-1 to TRBJ1-4; D is unclear. Per the germline V gene, CDR1 is SGHRS and CDR2 is YFSETQ. CDR3 length equals 14 residues. V lost 4 bases, J lost 8 bases, and 15 bases lay in between. Here the CDR3 reads CASSLTGVPEKLFF. The CDR3 DNA reads as TGCGCCAGCAGCCTAACGGGAGTTCCGGAAAAACTGTTTTTT.

The J gene is TRBJ2-7, the V gene TRBV25-1, with D possibly being TRBD1 (7 bases). V was trimmed by 1 base and J by 7 bases, leaving 20 bases between them. Germline CDR1 is MGHDK and CDR2 is SYGVNS. The CDR3 sequence is 16 residues long. The CDR3 region has the DNA TGTGCCAGCAGTGAATCTGGGCCAGGGGGGCTGGGAGAGCAGTACTTC. Translated: CASSESGPGGLGEQYF.

The rearrangement links TRBV15 to TRBJ1-2, with D uncertain. The CDR3 extends over 14 amino acids. Trimming left V 1 base short and J 7 bases short, with 13 bases between. Germline V gives CDR1 LNHNV, CDR2 YYDKDF (reference sequence). The CDR3, as DNA: TGTGCCACCAGCAGAGGTGGCACCCCCGGTGGCTACACCTTC. Translated: CATSRGGTPGGYTF.